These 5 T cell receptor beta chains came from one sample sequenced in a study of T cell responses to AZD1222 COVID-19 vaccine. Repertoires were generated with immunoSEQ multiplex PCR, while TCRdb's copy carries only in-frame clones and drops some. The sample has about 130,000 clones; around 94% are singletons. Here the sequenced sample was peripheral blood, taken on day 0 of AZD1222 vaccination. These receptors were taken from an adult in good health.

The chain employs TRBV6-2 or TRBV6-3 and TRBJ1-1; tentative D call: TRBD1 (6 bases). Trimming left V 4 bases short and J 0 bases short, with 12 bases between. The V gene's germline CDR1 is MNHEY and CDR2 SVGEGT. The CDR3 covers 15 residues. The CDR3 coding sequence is TGTGCCAGCAGTTCGGCGGACAGATTGAACACTGAAGCTTTCTTT. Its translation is CASSSADRLNTEAFF.

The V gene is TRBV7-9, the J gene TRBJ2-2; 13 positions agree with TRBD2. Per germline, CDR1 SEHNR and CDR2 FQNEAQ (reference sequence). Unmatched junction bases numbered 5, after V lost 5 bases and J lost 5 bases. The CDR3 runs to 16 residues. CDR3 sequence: CASSRLAGGWTGELFF. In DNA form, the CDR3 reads TGTGCCAGCAGCCGACTAGCGGGAGGATGGACCGGGGAGCTGTTTTTT.

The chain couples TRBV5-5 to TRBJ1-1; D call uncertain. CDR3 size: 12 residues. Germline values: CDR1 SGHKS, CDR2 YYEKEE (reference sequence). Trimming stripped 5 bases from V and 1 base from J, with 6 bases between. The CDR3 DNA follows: TGTGCCAGCAGAATGGGGAACACTGAAGCTTTCTTT. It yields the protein CASRMGNTEAFF.

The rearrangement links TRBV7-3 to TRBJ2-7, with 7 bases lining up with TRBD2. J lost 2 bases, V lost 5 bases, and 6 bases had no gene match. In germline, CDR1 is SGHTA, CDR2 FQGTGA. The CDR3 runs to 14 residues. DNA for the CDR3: TGTGCCAGCAGCCTAGCGGACACAACCTACGAGCAGTACTTC. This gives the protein CASSLADTTYEQYF.

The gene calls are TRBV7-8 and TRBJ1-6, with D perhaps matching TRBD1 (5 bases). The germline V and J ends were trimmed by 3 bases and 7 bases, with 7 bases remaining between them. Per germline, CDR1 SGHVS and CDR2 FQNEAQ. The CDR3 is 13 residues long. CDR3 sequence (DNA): TGTGCCAGCAGCTTGAGGGGAAATTCACCCCTCCACTTT. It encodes CASSLRGNSPLHF.